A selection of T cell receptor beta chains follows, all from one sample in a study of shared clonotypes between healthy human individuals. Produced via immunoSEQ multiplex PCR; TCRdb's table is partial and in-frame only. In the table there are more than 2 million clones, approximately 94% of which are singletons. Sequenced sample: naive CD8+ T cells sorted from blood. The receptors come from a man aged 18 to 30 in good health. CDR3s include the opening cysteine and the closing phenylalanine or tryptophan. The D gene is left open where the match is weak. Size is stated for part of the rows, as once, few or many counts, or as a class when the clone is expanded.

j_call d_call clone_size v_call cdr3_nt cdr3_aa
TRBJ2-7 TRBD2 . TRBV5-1 TGCGCCAGCAGCTGGGGGGGTTACGAGCAGTACTTC CASSWGGYEQYF
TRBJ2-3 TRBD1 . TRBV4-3 TGCGCCAGCAGCCAAGATGCCGGCAGGGGGCTTACAGATACGCAGTATTTT CASSQDAGRGLTDTQYF
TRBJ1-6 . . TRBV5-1 TGCGCCAGCAGCAACCACGAGGGGGAGAGCTCCTATAATTCACCCCTCCACTTT CASSNHEGESSYNSPLHF
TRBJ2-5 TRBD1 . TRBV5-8 TGTGCCAGCAGCTTGAGGGGGACAGGGCGTGGGGAGACCCAGTACTTC CASSLRGTGRGETQYF
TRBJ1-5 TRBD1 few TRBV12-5 TGTGCTAGTGGGAAGACAGGGCAGGGTCAGCCCCAGCATTTT CASGKTGQGQPQHF
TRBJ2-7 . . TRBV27 TGTGCCAGCAGTTTATTGGGTCCCTCCTACGAGCAGTACTTC CASSLLGPSYEQYF
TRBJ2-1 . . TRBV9 TGTGCCAGCAGCGTAGATGGACAGTACAATGAGCAGTTCTTC CASSVDGQYNEQFF
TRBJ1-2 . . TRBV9 TGTGCCAGCAGCGTAGGATCGACGGGCTATGGCTACACCTTC CASSVGSTGYGYTF
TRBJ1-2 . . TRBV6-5 TGTGCCAGCAGTTACTTAGTGGGGGACTATGGCTACACCTTC CASSYLVGDYGYTF
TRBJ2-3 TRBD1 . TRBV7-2 TGTGCCAGCAGCTCCGAACAGGGGCGCACAGATACGCAGTATTTT CASSSEQGRTDTQYF
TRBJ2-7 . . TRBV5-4 TGTGCCAGCAGCTTCGAACAAGATTACGAGCAGTACTTC CASSFEQDYEQYF
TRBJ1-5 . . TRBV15 TGTGCCACCAGCAGAGATCGGGGTATTAATCAGCCCCAGCATTTT CATSRDRGINQPQHF
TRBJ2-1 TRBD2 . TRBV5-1 TGCGCCAGCAGCTTGGATCCGGGACTAGCGTACAATGAGCAGTTCTTC CASSLDPGLAYNEQFF
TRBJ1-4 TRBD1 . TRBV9 TGTGCCAGCAGCTCCGGACAGGTGGGCAAAGGTGAAAAACTGTTTTTT CASSSGQVGKGEKLFF
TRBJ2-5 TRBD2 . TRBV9 TGTGCCAGCAGCGTACCTCTAGCGGGAGGAGCTGAGACCCAGTACTTC CASSVPLAGGAETQYF
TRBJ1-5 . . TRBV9 TGTGCCAGCAGCGTAGGCGGGGGCCGTGAGTGGGCCCAGCATTTT CASSVGGGREWAQHF
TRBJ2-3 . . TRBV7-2 TGTGCCAGCAGCTTAGAGGGAGGCAGGGGACCAGATACGCAGTATTTT CASSLEGGRGPDTQYF
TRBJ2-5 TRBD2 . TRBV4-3 TGCGCCAGCAGCCAGGATAGCGGGGGGGTTACCCAGTACTTC CASSQDSGGVTQYF
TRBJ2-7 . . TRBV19 TGTGCCAGTAGTACCCAGACGGTATCCTACGAGCAGTACTTC CASSTQTVSYEQYF
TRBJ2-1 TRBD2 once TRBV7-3 TGTGCCAGCAGCCCTAATGCGGGGGGACCCCTCTACAATGAGCAGTTCTTC CASSPNAGGPLYNEQFF
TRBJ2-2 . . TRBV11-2 TGTGCCAGCAGCGAGGGCTCGAACACCGGGGAGCTGTTTTTT CASSEGSNTGELFF
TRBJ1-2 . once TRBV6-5 TGTGCCAGCAGGGACCCAGGGGATGGCTACACCTTC CASRDPGDGYTF
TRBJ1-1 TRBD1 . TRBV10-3 TGTGCCATCAGTGAGCCGGGGACAGGCGTCGAAGCTTTCTTT CAISEPGTGVEAFF
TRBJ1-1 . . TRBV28 TGTGCCAGCAGTTTGCCCGAGGGGACTGAAGCTTTCTTT CASSLPEGTEAFF
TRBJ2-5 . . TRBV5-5 TGTGCCAGCGGGCTCGTGGTCGGCAGATACCAAGAGACCCAGTACTTC CASGLVVGRYQETQYF
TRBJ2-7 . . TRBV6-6 TGTGCCAGCAGTTACAGTGGGCAGGGCCACGAGCAGTACTTC CASSYSGQGHEQYF
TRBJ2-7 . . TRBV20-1 TGCAGTGCCCCAGGGGACTACGAGCAGTACTTC CSAPGDYEQYF
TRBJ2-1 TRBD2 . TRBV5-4 TGTGCCAGCAGCTTGGGAGCTAGCGGTTACAATGAGCAGTTCTTC CASSLGASGYNEQFF